Shown below are 27 T cell receptor beta chains from a single sample sequenced in a study of cytomegalovirus exposure and HLA in healthy donors. Researchers ran the PCR with 60 Vbeta and 13 Jbeta primers. Profiling relied on immunoSEQ multiplex PCR, and the TCRdb table lists in-frame clones only, not all of them. The sample has 140,000 or so clones; 76% are singletons. The sequenced material came from PBMCs. Receptors originate from a man between 35 and 55 years old in good health and CMV-seronegative.

There are a few counts of this clone. This chain links TRBV10-3 with TRBJ2-7, with TRBD1 as a possible D gene (5 bases). CDR1 and CDR2 (germline): ENHRY, SYGVKD. This CDR3 comprises 15 residues. Trimming shortened V by 4 bases and J by 0 bases, and 13 bases separated the two germline ends. This chain's CDR3 is CAISAQGTTSYEQYF. The CDR3 coding sequence is TGTGCCATCAGTGCCCAGGGAACGACCTCCTACGAGCAGTACTTC.

The J gene is TRBJ2-3, the V gene TRBV27; unclear D gene. V was pared by 6 bases and J by 2 bases, with 12 bases between. The CDR3 is 14 amino acids. Germline CDR1 reads MNHEY; CDR2 reads SMNVEV (reference sequence). The chain's CDR3 is CASSYLIDTDTQYF. CDR3 sequence (DNA): TGTGCCAGCAGCTACCTAATAGACACAGATACGCAGTATTTT.

V gene TRBV11-3 combines with J gene TRBJ1-5, with TRBD1 matching over 11 bases. Germline values: CDR1 SGHNT, CDR2 YENEEA. V trimming: 6 bases; J trimming: 3 bases; junction bases outside the gene matches: 7. The CDR3 runs to 16 residues. Here the CDR3 DNA reads TGTGCCAGCAGGGCGGGACAGGGGGGAATCAATCAGCCCCAGCATTTT. Translating gives CASRAGQGGINQPQHF.

The V and J genes are TRBV12-5 and TRBJ2-1, with 10 bases aligning to TRBD2. Trimming cost V 2 bases and J 7 bases; bases outside gene matches: 5. CDR3 length: 15 amino acids. Germline loops: CDR1 LGHNT, CDR2 FRNRAP. The CDR3 spells CASGLLAGGRNEQFF. In DNA form, the CDR3 reads TGTGCTAGTGGTTTGTTAGCGGGAGGACGGAATGAGCAGTTCTTC. Complete variable domain (other parts from reference TRBV12-5 and TRBJ2-1): DARVTQTPRHKVTEMGQEVTMRCQPILGHNTVFWYRQTMMQGLELLAYFRNRAPLDDSGMPKDRFSAEMPDATLATLKIQPSEPRDSAVYFCASGLLAGGRNEQFFGPGTRLTVL.

V usage is TRBV6-1 and J usage is TRBJ2-1; TRBD2 matches at 13 bases. The CDR3 is made up of 15 amino acids. The J segment lost 7 bases and the V segment lost 6 bases, leaving 6 bases of the junction unmatched. The germline gives CDR1 MNHNS, CDR2 SASEGT. The CDR3 region has the DNA TGTGCCAGCAGCCAACTAGCGGGAGGGCGTAATGAGCAGTTCTTC. This translates into CASSQLAGGRNEQFF.

About this clone itself: Within the sample, other DNA sequences also encode this same CDR3. The rearrangement joins TRBV28 to TRBJ1-2; tentatively, D is TRBD1 (5 bases). V lost 3 bases and J 0 bases, leaving 8 bases between the germline ends. This CDR3 region has 14 residues. Germline assignment: CDR1 MDHEN and CDR2 SYDVKM. DNA of the CDR3: TGTGCCAGCAGTTTTCAGGGAACTAACTATGGCTACACCTTC. It translates to CASSFQGTNYGYTF.

This chain uses TRBV6-5 with TRBJ2-1; 7 bases line up with TRBD2. Germline V CDR1 and CDR2: MNHEY, SVGAGI. The CDR3 extends over 14 amino acids. The ends lost 2 bases at V and 5 bases at J; junction bases unmatched: 3. The CDR3 is CASSYEAGDNEQFF. CDR3 nucleotides: TGTGCCAGCAGTTACGAGGCGGGAGACAATGAGCAGTTCTTC.

This chain connects TRBV14 to TRBJ2-5, with 12 positions matching TRBD2. This CDR3 comprises 17 residues. V was pared by 11 bases and J by 5 bases, with 18 bases of the junction left unmatched. Germline CDR1 and CDR2: SGHDN and FVKESK. This CDR3 reads CAGIRTSGMGGRETQYF. Written as DNA, the CDR3 is TGTGCCGGGATTAGGACTAGCGGGATGGGGGGCAGGGAGACCCAGTACTTC.

In its sample, this clone was seen once. The CDR3 spells CASSLAPRQPQHF. CDR3 in DNA: TGTGCCAGCAGCTTAGCGCCGAGGCAGCCCCAGCATTTT. The chain employs TRBV7-2 and TRBJ1-5; D is uncertain. This CDR3 spans 13 amino acids. Germline V gives CDR1 SGHTA, CDR2 FQGNSA. The germline V and J ends were trimmed by 0 bases and 7 bases, with 7 bases remaining between them.

The chain employs TRBV12-5 and TRBJ1-2, with D hard to call. In germline, CDR1 is LGHNT, CDR2 FRNRAP. The ends were cut back, 2 bases at V and 4 bases at J, with 20 bases in the middle. This CDR3 has 17 amino acids. CDR3 in amino acids: CASGLPSVGPRGYGYTF. The CDR3 DNA follows: TGTGCTAGTGGTTTGCCTTCCGTAGGCCCCCGGGGCTATGGCTACACCTTC.

The CDR3 spells CAWSASTFNQPQHF. The CDR3 DNA follows: TGTGCCTGGAGTGCCAGTACGTTCAATCAGCCCCAGCATTTT. The V gene is TRBV30, the J gene TRBJ1-5; no reliable D call. V lost 1 base and J lost 3, with 10 bases in between. Germline V gene lookup returns CDR1 GTSNPN and CDR2 SVGIG (reference sequence). The CDR3 length is 14 residues.

The V call is TRBV28, the J call TRBJ2-5, with D possibly TRBD2 on 5 matching bases. Germline lookup yields CDR1 MDHEN and CDR2 SYDVKM. Trimming took off 5 bases at V and 1 base at J, with 14 bases between the two ends. The CDR3 covers 15 residues. This CDR3 is CASSIRPGSQETQYF. The CDR3, as DNA: TGTGCCAGCAGTATAAGGCCGGGATCCCAAGAGACCCAGTACTTC.

For the CDR3, the DNA is TGCAGCGTTGAACCCAACTCCTACAATGAGCAGTTCTTC. Amino acids: CSVEPNSYNEQFF. The V call is TRBV29-1, the J call TRBJ2-1; no definite D call. CDR1 and CDR2 (germline): SQVTM, ANQGSEA. V lost 2 bases, J lost 0 bases, and 5 bases lay in between. The CDR3 extends over 13 amino acids.

The CDR3 loop reads CASSDPTGGYGYTF. DNA of the CDR3: TGTGCCAGCAGTGATCCGACAGGGGGCTACGGCTACACCTTC. The chain carries TRBV6-1 and TRBJ1-2; TRBD1 agrees at 10 bases. The germline gives CDR1 MNHNS, CDR2 SASEGT. The CDR3 is made up of 14 amino acids. J gave up 8 bases and V 3 bases, and 6 bases lay outside the gene matches.

This clone was seen a few times. The rearrangement uses TRBV19 and TRBJ1-6; D call uncertain. CDR1 LNHDA and CDR2 SQIVND come from the germline V gene (reference sequence). V was pared by 8 bases and J by 0 bases, with 11 bases between. This CDR3 contains 15 residues. This chain's CDR3 is CASRPGSSYNSPLHF. The CDR3 nucleotides are TGTGCCAGTCGCCCGGGGAGCTCCTATAATTCACCCCTCCACTTT.

The chain recombines TRBV6-6 with TRBJ1-5; the D gene is possibly TRBD1 (6 bases). The V and J ends lost 6 bases and 4 bases respectively, with 16 bases between them. CDR3 length equals 15 residues. Germline V gene sequence: CDR1 MNHNY, CDR2 SVGAGI (reference sequence). The CDR3 nucleotides read TGTGCCAGCAGCCCCGACAGGCCTGAGAATCAGCCCCAGCATTTT. Residues: CASSPDRPENQPQHF.

The V and J genes are TRBV2 and TRBJ2-5; 7 nucleotides align to TRBD1. V shed 6 bases and J 2 bases; nucleotides not matched to a gene: 9. CDR3 length: 15 residues. Germline CDR1 and CDR2: SNHLY and FYNNEI. CDR3 bases: TGTGCCAGCAGCCCGAGATCGGGACAGCAAGAGACCCAGTACTTC. Amino acid sequence: CASSPRSGQQETQYF.

Only one count was recorded for this clone. One end of the junction does not line up with germline, which may come from a read error. The chain links TRBV7-9 to TRBJ2-2; tentative D call: TRBD1 (5 bases). Germline CDR1 SEHNR, CDR2 FQNEAQ (reference sequence). The CDR3 is 16 residues long. The CDR3 spells CSSSLGSGLNTGELFF. The CDR3 DNA follows: TGTTCCAGCAGCTTAGGTTCAGGGCTAAACACCGGGGAGCTGTTTTTT.

J is TRBJ2-7 and V is TRBV7-9, with 8 bases matching TRBD2. This CDR3 is 16 amino acids long. Germline V gene data show CDR1 as SEHNR and CDR2 as FQNEAQ (reference sequence). V gave up 4 bases and J gave up 2 bases; unmatched junction bases: 10. The CDR3: CASSSPRIAGTYEQYF. CDR3 nucleotides: TGTGCCAGCAGCTCCCCCAGGATAGCGGGGACCTACGAGCAGTACTTC.

The CDR3 sequence: CASSVGGFDPLGSRLFF. DNA for the CDR3: TGTGCCAGCAGCGTAGGCGGATTTGACCCCCTAGGGAGTCGGCTGTTTTTT. The genes are TRBV9 and TRBJ1-4; D is uncertain. The V gene lost 0 bases and the J gene lost 14 bases, with 26 bases spanning the gap. Germline CDR1 and CDR2: SGDLS and YYNGEE. This CDR3 spans 17 amino acids. The full variable domain, completed using reference TRBV9 and TRBJ1-4, is DSGVTQTPKHLITATGQRVTLRCSPRSGDLSVYWYQQSLDQGLQFLIQYYNGEERAKGNILERFSAQQFPDLHSELNLSSLELGDSALYFCASSVGGFDPLGSRLFFGSGTQLSVL.

V and J are TRBV11-2 and TRBJ2-5, with a possible D match to TRBD1 (5 bases). This CDR3 is 16 amino acids long. Germline CDR1 and CDR2: SGHAT and FQNNGV. Trimming stripped 0 bases from V and 7 bases from J, with 18 bases between. The CDR3 reads CASSLEGRPKQGTQYF. In DNA, the CDR3 is TGTGCCAGCAGCTTAGAGGGCAGACCCAAGCAGGGGACCCAGTACTTC.

The rearrangement joins TRBV4-1 to TRBJ2-7; D perhaps matches TRBD2 (6 bases). The CDR3 is 16 amino acids. V was pared by 1 base and J by 0 bases, with 13 bases between. Germline V CDR1 and CDR2: MGHRA, YSYEKL. The CDR3 spells CASSQVIRDCSYEQYF. The CDR3 DNA is TGCGCCAGCAGCCAAGTCATCCGGGACTGCTCCTACGAGCAGTACTTC.

The chain couples TRBV6-1 to TRBJ2-5, with a weak D call TRBD1 (6 bases). Trimming removed 5 bases at V and 1 base at J, with 14 bases between. CDR1 and CDR2 from the germline V gene are MNHNS and SASEGT. This CDR3 contains 15 residues. Here the CDR3 reads CASSRRGPRQETQYF. CDR3 DNA sequence: TGTGCCAGCAGTCGCAGGGGCCCCCGCCAAGAGACCCAGTACTTC.

The chain uses TRBV27 and TRBJ2-3; TRBD1 aligns across 8 bases. The V gene end was trimmed by 1 base and the J gene end by 1 base; junction bases not matched to a gene: 4. The CDR3 extends over 16 amino acids. Germline-derived CDR1 and CDR2 are MNHEY and SMNVEV (reference sequence). CDR3 protein: CASSLLAGGGTDTQYF. DNA of the CDR3: TGTGCCAGCAGTTTATTAGCAGGGGGCGGCACAGATACGCAGTATTTT.

The chain uses TRBV5-4 and TRBJ2-5, with D perhaps TRBD2 (5 bases). The V gene lost 9 bases and the J gene lost 4 bases, with 13 bases spanning the gap. Germline V gives CDR1 SGHNT, CDR2 YYREEE (reference sequence). The CDR3 extends over 12 amino acids. For the CDR3, the DNA is TGTGCCACCTGGGGTGGAGGAGAGACCCAGTACTTC. Protein product: CATWGGGETQYF.

This sequence joins TRBV7-9 and TRBJ1-1; 8 bases are shared with TRBD1. The CDR3 runs 16 residues. The ends lost 5 bases at V and 0 bases at J; junction bases unmatched: 8. Germline V lookup: CDR1 SEHNR, CDR2 FQNEAQ (reference sequence). The CDR3 loop reads CASSPDRGWMNTEAFF. CDR3 nucleotide sequence: TGTGCCAGCAGCCCAGACAGGGGATGGATGAACACTGAAGCTTTCTTT. Full variable domain (rest looked up from reference TRBV7-9 and TRBJ1-1): DTGVSQNPRHKITKRGQNVTFRCDPISEHNRLYWYRQTLGQGPEFLTYFQNEAQLEKSRLLSDRFSAERPKGSFSTLEIQRTEQGDSAMYLCASSPDRGWMNTEAFFGQGTRLTVV.

The chain uses TRBV5-4 and TRBJ2-2; 10 bases map to TRBD1. V lost 4 bases, J lost 9 bases, and 12 bases stayed unmatched. The CDR3 loop spans 16 amino acids. Germline V lookup: CDR1 SGHNT, CDR2 YYREEE (reference sequence). The CDR3: CASSRSGQGISRELFF. DNA of the CDR3: TGTGCCAGCAGCCGTTCGGGACAGGGGATTTCCCGGGAGCTGTTTTTT.